Listed below are T cell receptor beta chains from one sample, sequenced in a study of shared clonotypes between healthy human individuals. Profiled with immunoSEQ multiplex PCR; TCRdb holds only in-frame clones, not every one. This sample has over 400,000 clones, with more than 95% found just once. Sequencing used naive CD4+ T cells sorted from blood. These receptors were collected from a woman in her thirties in good health. Both conserved end residues are trimmed from each CDR3.

CDR3 length: 12; V gene: TRBV2; J gene: TRBJ2-5; CDR3 protein: ASSDQVIPRAQY
CDR3 length: 14; V gene: TRBV28; J gene: TRBJ2-1; CDR3 protein: ASSDGGDRVHNEQF
CDR3 length: 11; V gene: TRBV6-1; J gene: TRBJ1-1; CDR3 protein: ASSVDRNTEAF
CDR3 length: 10; V gene: TRBV30; J gene: TRBJ2-3; CDR3 protein: AWSETAGREY
CDR3 length: 12; V gene: TRBV2; J gene: TRBJ1-1; CDR3 protein: ASSAGQPGAEAF
CDR3 length: 17; V gene: TRBV4-2; J gene: TRBJ2-1; CDR3 protein: ASSVEQAGGPERKNEQF
CDR3 length: 14; V gene: TRBV7-2; J gene: TRBJ1-2; CDR3 protein: ASSLGAGQGAPGYT
CDR3 length: 12; V gene: TRBV5-1; J gene: TRBJ1-1; CDR3 protein: ASSLAGQGIEAF
CDR3 length: 16; V gene: TRBV9; J gene: TRBJ2-7; CDR3 protein: ASSTGTSGRVRSYEQY
CDR3 length: 11; V gene: TRBV10-3; J gene: TRBJ2-7; CDR3 protein: AIRGLDRFLQY
CDR3 length: 12; V gene: TRBV7-6; J gene: TRBJ2-5; CDR3 protein: ASSQGASRETQY
CDR3 length: 12; V gene: TRBV28; J gene: TRBJ2-7; CDR3 protein: ASSLGGRPYEQY
CDR3 length: 14; V gene: TRBV2; J gene: TRBJ2-1; CDR3 protein: ASSDPGTSGYHEQF
CDR3 length: 14; V gene: TRBV2; J gene: TRBJ2-7; CDR3 protein: ASSEGVLAGQDEQY
CDR3 length: 12; V gene: TRBV27; J gene: TRBJ1-1; CDR3 protein: ASSLDRIWGEAF
CDR3 length: 8; V gene: TRBV29-1; J gene: TRBJ1-1; CDR3 protein: SVAKGEAF
CDR3 length: 13; V gene: TRBV19; J gene: TRBJ2-7; CDR3 protein: ASSLGGFPSYEQY